The rows below give T cell receptor beta chains drawn from one sample of a study of identifying expanded T cells in peripheral blood. Generated by immunoSEQ multiplex PCR, the TCRdb table keeps only in-frame clones and is missing some. The table lists 91,000 or so clones, roughly 90% of them singletons, with about 3.9% in the top ten. Sequences were obtained from blood. The receptors were gathered from a person between 18 and 75 years old in good health. Both conserved end residues are part of each CDR3. The order of the fields is J gene, clone size, CDR3 length, V gene, D gene, CDR3 protein, CDR3 DNA. D genes are given only for firm matches. Expanded clones are given a class, and other clones once, few, many or no size at all.

>TRBJ2-3|.|14|TRBV7-6|.
CASSLDGGVGSQYF
TGTGCCAGCAGCTTAGATGGTGGGGTGGGGTCGCAGTATTTT
>TRBJ2-7|.|15|TRBV25-1|TRBD1
CASSPRQGSDYEQYF
TGTGCCAGCAGTCCTCGACAGGGGAGCGACTACGAGCAGTACTTC
>TRBJ2-5|.|15|TRBV4-2|.
CASSQRWGAAETQYF
TGTGCCAGCAGCCAACGTTGGGGGGCTGCGGAGACCCAGTACTTC
>TRBJ2-1|.|18|TRBV19|TRBD2
CASSQGTSGRAWYNEQFF
TGTGCCAGTAGTCAAGGGACTAGCGGGAGGGCCTGGTACAATGAGCAGTTCTTC
>TRBJ1-1|.|19|TRBV7-6|TRBD1
CASSLDAPQGAKLDTEAFF
TGTGCCAGCAGCTTAGATGCCCCCCAGGGGGCTAAACTCGACACTGAAGCTTTCTTT
>TRBJ1-1|.|13|TRBV30|.
CAWIYKSDTEAFF
TGTGCCTGGATCTATAAGAGCGACACTGAAGCTTTCTTT
>TRBJ2-5|.|13|TRBV2|.
CASTSGGRGTQYF
TGTGCCAGCACCTCCGGGGGCCGGGGGACCCAGTACTTC
>TRBJ1-2|.|12|TRBV25-1|.
CASSYLNYGYTF
TGTGCCAGCAGTTATCTGAACTATGGCTACACCTTC
>TRBJ2-7|.|10|TRBV5-8|.
CASSPYEQYF
TGTGCCAGCAGTCCGTATGAGCAGTACTTC
>TRBJ1-5|few|14|TRBV9|.
CASSVGVGHQPQHF
TGTGCCAGCAGCGTAGGTGTGGGACATCAGCCCCAGCATTTT
>TRBJ2-1|.|15|TRBV13|TRBD2
CASSPSTSGGGEQFF
TGTGCCAGCAGCCCATCGACTAGCGGGGGAGGTGAGCAGTTCTTC
>TRBJ2-3|.|12|TRBV5-4|.
CASSLRTDTQYF
TGTGCCAGCAGCTTGAGAACAGATACGCAGTATTTT
>TRBJ1-5|once|14|TRBV30|TRBD1
CAWSSGTGNQPQHF
TGTGCCTGGAGCTCGGGGACAGGCAATCAGCCCCAGCATTTT